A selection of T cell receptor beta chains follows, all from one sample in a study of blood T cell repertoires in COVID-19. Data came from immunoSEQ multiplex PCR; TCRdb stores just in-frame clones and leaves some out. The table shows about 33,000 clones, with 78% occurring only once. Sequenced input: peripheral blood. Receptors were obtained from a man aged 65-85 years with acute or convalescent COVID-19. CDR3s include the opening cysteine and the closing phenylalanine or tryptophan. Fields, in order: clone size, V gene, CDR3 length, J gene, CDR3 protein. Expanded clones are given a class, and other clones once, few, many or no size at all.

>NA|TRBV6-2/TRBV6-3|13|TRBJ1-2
CASSWTEHYGYTF
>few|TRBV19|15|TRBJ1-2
CASSIDNAGGYGYTF
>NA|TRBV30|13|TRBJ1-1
CAWRATGEAEAFF
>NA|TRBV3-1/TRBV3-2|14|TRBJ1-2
CASSQVQLNYGYTF
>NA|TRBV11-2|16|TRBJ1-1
CASSYPTGGLNTEAFF
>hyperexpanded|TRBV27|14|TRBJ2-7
CASSLWAKTYEQYF
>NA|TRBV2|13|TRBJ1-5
CASTGTGLQPQHF
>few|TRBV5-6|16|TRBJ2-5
CASSLAGLAIQETQYF
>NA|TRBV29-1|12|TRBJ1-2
CSVPGQTYGYTF
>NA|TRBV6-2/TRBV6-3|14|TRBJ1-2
CASSWRKTNYGYTF
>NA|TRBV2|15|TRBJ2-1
CASSEEGTGGNEQFF
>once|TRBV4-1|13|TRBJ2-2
CASSQHRSGELFF
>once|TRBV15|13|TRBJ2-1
CATSGGLYNEQFF
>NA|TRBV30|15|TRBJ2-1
CAWSPRQGLHNEQFF
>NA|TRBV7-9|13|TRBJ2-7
CASSNRGAYEQYF
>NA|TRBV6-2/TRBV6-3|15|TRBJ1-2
CASSYADRGSGGYTF
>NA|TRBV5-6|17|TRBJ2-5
CASSFWSGGSIQETQYF
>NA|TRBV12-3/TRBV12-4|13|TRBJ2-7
CASSLMSSYEQYF
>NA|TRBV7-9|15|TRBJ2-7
CASSPVGGEIYEQYF
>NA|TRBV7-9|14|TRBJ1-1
CASTTNGPTLEAFF
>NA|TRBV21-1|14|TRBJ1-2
CASSRQASNYGYTF
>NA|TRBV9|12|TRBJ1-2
CASAGQGYGYTF
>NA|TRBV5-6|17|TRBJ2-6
CASSLGLGGSGANVLTF
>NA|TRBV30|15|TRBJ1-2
CAWTFRDRVNYGYTF
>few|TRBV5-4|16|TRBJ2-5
CASSATWERGGETQYF
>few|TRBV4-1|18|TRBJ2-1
CASSQGRLAGGSYNEQFF
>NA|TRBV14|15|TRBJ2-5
CASSQDHGSWETQYF
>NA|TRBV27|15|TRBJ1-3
CASSATVVAGNTIYF
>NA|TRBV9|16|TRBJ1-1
CASSPMTGGMNTEAFF
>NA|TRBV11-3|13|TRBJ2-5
CASSLDREETQYF
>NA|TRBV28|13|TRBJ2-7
CASSLSRGHFQYF
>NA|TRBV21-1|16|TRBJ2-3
CASSKDNSGSTDTQYF
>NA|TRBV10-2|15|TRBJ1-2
CASKSGRGHYYGYTF